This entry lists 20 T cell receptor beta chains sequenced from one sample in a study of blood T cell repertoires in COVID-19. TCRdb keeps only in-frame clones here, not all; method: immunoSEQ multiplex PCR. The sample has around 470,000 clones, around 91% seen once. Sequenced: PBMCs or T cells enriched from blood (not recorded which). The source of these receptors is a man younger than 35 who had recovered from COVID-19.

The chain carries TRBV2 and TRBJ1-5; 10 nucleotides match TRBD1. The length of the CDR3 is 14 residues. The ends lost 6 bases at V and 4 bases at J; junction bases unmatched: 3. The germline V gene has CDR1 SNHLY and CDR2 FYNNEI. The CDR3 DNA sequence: TGTGCCAGCAGGGACAGGGGGATTAATCAGCCCCAGCATTTT. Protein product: CASRDRGINQPQHF.

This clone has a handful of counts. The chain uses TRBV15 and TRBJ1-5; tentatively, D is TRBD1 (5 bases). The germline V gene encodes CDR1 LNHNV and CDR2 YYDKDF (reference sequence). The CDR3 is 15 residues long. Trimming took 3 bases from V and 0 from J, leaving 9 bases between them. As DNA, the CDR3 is TGTGCCACCAGCAGCAGGGCCTATAGCAATCAGCCCCAGCATTTT. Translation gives CATSSRAYSNQPQHF.

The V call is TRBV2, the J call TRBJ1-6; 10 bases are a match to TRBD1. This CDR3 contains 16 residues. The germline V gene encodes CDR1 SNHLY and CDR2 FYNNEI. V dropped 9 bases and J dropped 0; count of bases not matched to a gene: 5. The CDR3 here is CASTGQGSSYNSPLHF. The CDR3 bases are TGTGCCAGTACGGGACAGGGGAGCTCCTATAATTCACCCCTCCACTTT.

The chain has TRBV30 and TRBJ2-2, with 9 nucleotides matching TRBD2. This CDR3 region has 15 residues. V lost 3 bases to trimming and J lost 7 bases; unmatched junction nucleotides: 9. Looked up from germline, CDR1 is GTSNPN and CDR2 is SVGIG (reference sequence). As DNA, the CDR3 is TGTGCCTGGAGCAATGGCGGGAGGGCCGTCGGGGAGCTGTTTTTT. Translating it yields CAWSNGGRAVGELFF.

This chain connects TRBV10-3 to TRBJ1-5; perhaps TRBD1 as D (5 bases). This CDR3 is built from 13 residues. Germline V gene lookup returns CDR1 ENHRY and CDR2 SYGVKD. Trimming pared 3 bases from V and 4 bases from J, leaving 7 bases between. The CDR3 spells CAISDDSNQPQHF. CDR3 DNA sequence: TGTGCCATCAGTGACGACAGTAATCAGCCCCAGCATTTT.

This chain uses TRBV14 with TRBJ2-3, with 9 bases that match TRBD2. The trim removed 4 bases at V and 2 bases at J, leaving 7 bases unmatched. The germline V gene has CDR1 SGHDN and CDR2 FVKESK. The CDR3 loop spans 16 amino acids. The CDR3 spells CASSRVAGVNTDTQYF. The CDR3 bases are TGTGCCAGCAGCCGGGTAGCGGGAGTGAACACAGATACGCAGTATTTT.

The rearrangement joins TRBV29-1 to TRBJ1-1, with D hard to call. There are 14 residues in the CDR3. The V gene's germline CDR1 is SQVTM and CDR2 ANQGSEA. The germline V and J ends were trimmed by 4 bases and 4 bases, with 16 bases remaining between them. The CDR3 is CSVAGGRTGTEAFF. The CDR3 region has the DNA TGCAGCGTTGCTGGCGGGAGGACGGGCACTGAAGCTTTCTTT. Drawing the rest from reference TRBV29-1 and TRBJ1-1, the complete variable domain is SAVISQKPSRDICQRGTSLTIQCQVDSQVTMMFWYRQQPGQSLTLIATANQGSEATYESGFVIDKFPISRPNLTFSTLTVSNMSPEDSSIYLCSVAGGRTGTEAFFGQGTRLTVV.

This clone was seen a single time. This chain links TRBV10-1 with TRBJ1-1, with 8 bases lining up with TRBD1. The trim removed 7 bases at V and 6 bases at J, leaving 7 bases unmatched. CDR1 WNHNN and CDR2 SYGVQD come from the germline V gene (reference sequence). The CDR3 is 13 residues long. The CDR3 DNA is TGCGCCAGCACCGACAGGGGTAACGCTGAAGCTTTCTTT. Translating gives CASTDRGNAEAFF.

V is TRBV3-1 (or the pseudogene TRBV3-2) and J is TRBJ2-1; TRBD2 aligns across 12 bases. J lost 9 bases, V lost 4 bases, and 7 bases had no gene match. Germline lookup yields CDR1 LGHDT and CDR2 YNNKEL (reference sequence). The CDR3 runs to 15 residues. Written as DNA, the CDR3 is TGTGCCAGCAGCCTCCTAGCGGGAGGGGTGGGTGAGCAGTTCTTC. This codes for CASSLLAGGVGEQFF.

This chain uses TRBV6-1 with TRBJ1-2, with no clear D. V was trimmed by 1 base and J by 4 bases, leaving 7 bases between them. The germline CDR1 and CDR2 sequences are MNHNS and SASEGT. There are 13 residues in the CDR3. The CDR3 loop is CASSEGGFYGYTF. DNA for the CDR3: TGTGCCAGCAGTGAAGGAGGGTTCTATGGCTACACCTTC.

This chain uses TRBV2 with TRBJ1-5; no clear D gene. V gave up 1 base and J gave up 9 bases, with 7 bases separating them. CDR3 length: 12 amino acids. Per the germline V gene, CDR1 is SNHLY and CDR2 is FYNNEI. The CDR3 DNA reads TGTGCCAGCAGTGAAGAGGCGGGGCCCCAGCATTTT. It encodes CASSEEAGPQHF. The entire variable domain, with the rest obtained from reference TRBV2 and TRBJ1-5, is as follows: EPEVTQTPSHQVTQMGQEVILRCVPISNHLYFYWYRQILGQKVEFLVSFYNNEISEKSEIFDDQFSVERPDGSNFTLKIRSTKLEDSAMYFCASSEEAGPQHFGDGTRLSIL.

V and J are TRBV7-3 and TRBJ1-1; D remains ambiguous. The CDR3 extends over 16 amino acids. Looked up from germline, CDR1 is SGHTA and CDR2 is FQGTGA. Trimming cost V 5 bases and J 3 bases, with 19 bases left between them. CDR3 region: CASSDVRGSHYTEAFF. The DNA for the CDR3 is TGTGCCAGCAGCGATGTCAGAGGGTCCCACTACACTGAAGCTTTCTTT.

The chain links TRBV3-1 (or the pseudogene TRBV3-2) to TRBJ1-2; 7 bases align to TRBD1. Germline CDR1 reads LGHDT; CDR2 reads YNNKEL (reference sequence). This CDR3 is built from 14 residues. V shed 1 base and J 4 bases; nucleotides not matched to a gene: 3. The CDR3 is CASSQGRGSYGYTF. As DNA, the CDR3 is TGTGCCAGCAGCCAAGGCAGGGGGAGCTATGGCTACACCTTC.

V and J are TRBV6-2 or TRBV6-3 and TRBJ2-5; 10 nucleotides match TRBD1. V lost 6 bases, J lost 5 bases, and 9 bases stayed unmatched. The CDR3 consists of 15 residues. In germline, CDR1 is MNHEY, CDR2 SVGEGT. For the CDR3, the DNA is TGTGCCAGCAGCTTCCGGGACAGGGGACCTGAGACCCAGTACTTC. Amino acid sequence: CASSFRDRGPETQYF.

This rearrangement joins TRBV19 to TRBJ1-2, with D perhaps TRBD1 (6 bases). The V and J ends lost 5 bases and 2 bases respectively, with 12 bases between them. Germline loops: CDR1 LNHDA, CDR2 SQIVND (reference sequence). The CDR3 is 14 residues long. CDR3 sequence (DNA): TGTGCCAGTAGTCCCGACAGGTCAAACTATGGCTACACCTTC. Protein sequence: CASSPDRSNYGYTF.

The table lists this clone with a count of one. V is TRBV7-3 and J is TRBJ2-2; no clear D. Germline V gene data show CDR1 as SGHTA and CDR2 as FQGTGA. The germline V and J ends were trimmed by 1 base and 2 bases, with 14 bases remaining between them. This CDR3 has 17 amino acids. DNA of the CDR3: TGTGCCAGCAGCTTAAAGCTGTGGTGGAGAAACACCGGGGAGCTGTTTTTT. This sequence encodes CASSLKLWWRNTGELFF.

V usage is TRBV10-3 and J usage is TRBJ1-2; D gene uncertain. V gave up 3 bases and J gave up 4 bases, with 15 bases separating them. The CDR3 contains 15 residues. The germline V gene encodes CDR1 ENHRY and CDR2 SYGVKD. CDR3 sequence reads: CAISDRIGEIYGYTF. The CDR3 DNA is TGTGCCATCAGTGATCGCATCGGAGAGATCTATGGCTACACCTTC.

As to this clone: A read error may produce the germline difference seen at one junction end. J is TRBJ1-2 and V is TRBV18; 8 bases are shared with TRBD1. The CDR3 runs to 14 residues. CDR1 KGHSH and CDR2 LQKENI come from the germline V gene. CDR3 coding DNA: TGTGCCAGCTCACTGGACAGGGCCAACTATGGCAACACCTTC. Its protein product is CASSLDRANYGNTF. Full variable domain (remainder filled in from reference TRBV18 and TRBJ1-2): NAGVMQNPRHLVRRRGQEARLRCSPMKGHSHVYWYRQLPEEGLKFMVYLQKENIIDESGMPKERFSAEFPKEGPSILRIQQVVRGDSAAYFCASSLDRANYGNTFGSGTRLTVV.

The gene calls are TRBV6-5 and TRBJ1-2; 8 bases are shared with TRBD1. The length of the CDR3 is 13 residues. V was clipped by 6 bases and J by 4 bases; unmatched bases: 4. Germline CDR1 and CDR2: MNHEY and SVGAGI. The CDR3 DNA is TGTGCCAGCAGAGCGGGACAGGCCTATGGCTACACCTTC. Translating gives CASRAGQAYGYTF.

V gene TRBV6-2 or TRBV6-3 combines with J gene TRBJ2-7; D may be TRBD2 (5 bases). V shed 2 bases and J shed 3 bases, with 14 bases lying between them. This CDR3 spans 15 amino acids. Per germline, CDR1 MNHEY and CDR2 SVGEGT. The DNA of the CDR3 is TGTGCCAGCAGTTACGCGGGTACCCAGAGCTACGAGCAGTACTTC. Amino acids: CASSYAGTQSYEQYF.